This TCR beta chain was sequenced for a study of shared clonotypes between healthy human individuals. The CDR3 totals 13 residues. Authors' data handling: Without quality scores, immunoSEQ junctional reads could not be filtered like full-length reads. Clones were sequenced by immunoSEQ multiplex PCR, and TCRdb holds only the in-frame ones, with some missing. That table furnishes V, J and clone size, whereas the DNA furnished D and trimming. The table lists over 400,000 clones, 81% of them singletons. The clonotype was recovered from a woman aged 40-49 years in good health. Some clones in this sample may be carry-over from other donors' samples. Source material: PBMCs. The chain is built from TRBV21-1 and TRBJ2-1; the table's D call, TRBD1, was not checked against the DNA. TRBV21-1 is flagged as a pseudogene. This CDR3 is CASTLQVNNEQFF. CDR3 coding DNA: TGTGCCAGCACCTTACAGGTAAACAATGAGCAGTTCTTC.